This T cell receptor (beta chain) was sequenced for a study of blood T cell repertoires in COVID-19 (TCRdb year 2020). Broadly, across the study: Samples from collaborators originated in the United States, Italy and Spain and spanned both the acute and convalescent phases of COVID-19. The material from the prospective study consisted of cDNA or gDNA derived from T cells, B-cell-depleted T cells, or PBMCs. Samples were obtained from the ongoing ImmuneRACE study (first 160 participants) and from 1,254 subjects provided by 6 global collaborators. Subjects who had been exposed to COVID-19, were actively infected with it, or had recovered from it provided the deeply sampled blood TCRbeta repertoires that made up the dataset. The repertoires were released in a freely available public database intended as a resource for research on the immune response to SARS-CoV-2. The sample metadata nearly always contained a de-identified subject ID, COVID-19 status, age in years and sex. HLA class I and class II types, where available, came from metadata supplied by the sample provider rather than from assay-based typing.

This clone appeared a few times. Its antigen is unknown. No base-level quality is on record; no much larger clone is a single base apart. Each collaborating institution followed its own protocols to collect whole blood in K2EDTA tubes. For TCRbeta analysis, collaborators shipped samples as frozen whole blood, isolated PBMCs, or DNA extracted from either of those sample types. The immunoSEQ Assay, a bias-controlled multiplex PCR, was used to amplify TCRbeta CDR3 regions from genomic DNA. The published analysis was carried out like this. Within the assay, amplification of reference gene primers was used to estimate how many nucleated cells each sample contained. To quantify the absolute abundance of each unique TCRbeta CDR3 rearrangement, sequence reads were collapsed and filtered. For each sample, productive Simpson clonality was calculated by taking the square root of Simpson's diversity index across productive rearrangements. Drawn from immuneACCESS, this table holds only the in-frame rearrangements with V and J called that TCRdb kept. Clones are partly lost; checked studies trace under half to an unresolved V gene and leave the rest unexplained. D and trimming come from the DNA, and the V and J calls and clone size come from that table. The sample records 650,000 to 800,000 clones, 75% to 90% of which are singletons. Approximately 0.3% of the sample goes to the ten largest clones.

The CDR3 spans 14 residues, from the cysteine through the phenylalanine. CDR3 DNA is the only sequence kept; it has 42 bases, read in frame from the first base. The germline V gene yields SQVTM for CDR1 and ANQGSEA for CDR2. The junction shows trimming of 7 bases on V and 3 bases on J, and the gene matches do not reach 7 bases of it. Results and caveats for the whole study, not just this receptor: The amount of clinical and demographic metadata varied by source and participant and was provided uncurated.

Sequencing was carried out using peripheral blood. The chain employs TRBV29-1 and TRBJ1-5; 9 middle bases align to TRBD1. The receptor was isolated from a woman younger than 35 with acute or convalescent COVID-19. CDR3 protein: CSAYTGGSNQPQHF. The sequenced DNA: TGCAGCGCCTACACAGGGGGCTCCAATCAGCCCCAGCATTTT.